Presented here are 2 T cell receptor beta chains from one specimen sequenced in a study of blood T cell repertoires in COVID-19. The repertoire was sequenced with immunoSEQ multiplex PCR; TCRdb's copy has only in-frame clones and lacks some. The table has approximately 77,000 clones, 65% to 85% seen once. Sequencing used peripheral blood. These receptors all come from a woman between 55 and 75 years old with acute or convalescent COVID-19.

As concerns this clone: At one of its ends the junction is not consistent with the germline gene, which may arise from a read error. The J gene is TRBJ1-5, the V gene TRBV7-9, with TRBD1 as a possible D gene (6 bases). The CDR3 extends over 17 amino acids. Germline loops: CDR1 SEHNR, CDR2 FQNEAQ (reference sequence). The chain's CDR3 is CASSVGPRGATDQSQHF. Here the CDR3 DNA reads TGTGCCAGCAGCGTCGGACCCAGGGGCGCTACTGATCAGTCCCAGCATTTT.

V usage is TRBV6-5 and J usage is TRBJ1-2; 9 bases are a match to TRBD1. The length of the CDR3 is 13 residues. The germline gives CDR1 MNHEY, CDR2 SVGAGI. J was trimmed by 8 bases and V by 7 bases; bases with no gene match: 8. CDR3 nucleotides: TGTGCCAGCATAATACAGGGGGCGAAAGGCTACACCTTC. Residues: CASIIQGAKGYTF.